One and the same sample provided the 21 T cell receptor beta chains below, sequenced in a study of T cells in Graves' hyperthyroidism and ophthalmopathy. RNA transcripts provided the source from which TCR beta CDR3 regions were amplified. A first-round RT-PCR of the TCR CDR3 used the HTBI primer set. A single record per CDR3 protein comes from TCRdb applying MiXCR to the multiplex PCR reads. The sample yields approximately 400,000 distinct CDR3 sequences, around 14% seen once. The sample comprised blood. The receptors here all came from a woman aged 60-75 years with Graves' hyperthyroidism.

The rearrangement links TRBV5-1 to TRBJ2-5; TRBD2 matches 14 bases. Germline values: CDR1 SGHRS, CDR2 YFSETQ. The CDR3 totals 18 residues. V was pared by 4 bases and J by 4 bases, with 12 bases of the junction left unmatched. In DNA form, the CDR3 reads TGCGCCAGCAGCATCGGGACTAGCGGGAGAGGCGGCAGAGAGACCCAGTACTTC. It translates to CASSIGTSGRGGRETQYF. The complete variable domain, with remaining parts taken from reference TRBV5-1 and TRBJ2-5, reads KAGVTQTPRYLIKTRGQQVTLSCSPISGHRSVSWYQQTPGQGLQFLFEYFSETQRNKGNFPGRFSGRQFSNSRSEMNVSTLELGDSALYLCASSIGTSGRGGRETQYFGPGTRLLVL.

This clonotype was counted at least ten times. The CDR3 region has the DNA TGTGCCAGCAGAAGGTCGCTCGAGCAGTACTTC. As protein: CASRRSLEQYF. This sequence joins TRBV27 and TRBJ2-7; D gene ambiguous. The CDR3 is 11 residues long. CDR1 and CDR2 (germline): MNHEY, SMNVEV (reference sequence). V was shortened by 6 bases and J by 6 bases, with 9 bases between the two germline ends.

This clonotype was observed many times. The CDR3 sequence: CASSQDAGSTAETQYF. CDR3 DNA: TGTGCCAGCAGCCAAGATGCGGGATCCACAGCAGAGACCCAGTACTTC. The V call is TRBV3-1, the J call TRBJ2-5, with D possibly TRBD2 on 6 matching bases. V was cut by 0 bases and J by 4 bases, with 15 bases left in between. The germline gives CDR1 LGHDT, CDR2 YNNKEL (reference sequence). The CDR3 consists of 16 residues.

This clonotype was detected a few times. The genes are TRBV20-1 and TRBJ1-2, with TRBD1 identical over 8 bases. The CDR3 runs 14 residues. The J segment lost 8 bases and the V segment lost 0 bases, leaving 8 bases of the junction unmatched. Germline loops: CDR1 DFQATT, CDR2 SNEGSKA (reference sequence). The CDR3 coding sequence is TGCAGTGCTAGAGATCAAGGGACAGGCCGGGGCTACACCTTC. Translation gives CSARDQGTGRGYTF.

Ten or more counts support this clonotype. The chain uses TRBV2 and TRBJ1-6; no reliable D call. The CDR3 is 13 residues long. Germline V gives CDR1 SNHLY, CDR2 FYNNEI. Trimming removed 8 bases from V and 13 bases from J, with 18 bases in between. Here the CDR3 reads CASLAGPREPLHF. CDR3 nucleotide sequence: TGTGCCAGCCTTGCAGGACCTCGAGAGCCCCTCCACTTT.

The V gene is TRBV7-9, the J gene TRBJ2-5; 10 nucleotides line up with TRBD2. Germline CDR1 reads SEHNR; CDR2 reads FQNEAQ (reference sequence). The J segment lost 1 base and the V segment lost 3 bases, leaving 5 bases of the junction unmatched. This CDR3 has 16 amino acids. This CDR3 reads CASSFSGLATQETQYF. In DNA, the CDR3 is TGTGCCAGCAGCTTTTCGGGACTAGCGACCCAAGAGACCCAGTACTTC.

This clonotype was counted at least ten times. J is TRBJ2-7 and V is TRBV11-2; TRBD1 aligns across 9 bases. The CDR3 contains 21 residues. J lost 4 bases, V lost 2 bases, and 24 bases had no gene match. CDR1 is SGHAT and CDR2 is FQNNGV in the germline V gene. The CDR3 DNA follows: TGTGCCAGCAGCTTAATTAACAGGGGGCGCGGGGGAAATCGTAGTAAGTACGAGCAGTACTTC. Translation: CASSLINRGRGGNRSKYEQYF. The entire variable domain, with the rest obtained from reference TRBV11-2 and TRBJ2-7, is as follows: EAGVAQSPRYKIIEKRQSVAFWCNPISGHATLYWYQQILGQGPKLLIQFQNNGVVDDSQLPKDRFSAERLKGVDSTLKIQPAKLEDSAVYLCASSLINRGRGGNRSKYEQYFGPGTRLTVT.

The CDR3 region has the DNA TGTGCCAGCAGTGGAACCGCCGGGACAGGGAACACTGAAGCTTTCTTT. This gives the protein CASSGTAGTGNTEAFF. This rearrangement joins TRBV6-1 to TRBJ1-1; 8 nucleotides align to TRBD1. The CDR3 has 16 residues. V shed 4 bases, J shed 1 base, and the junction held 8 bases outside the gene matches. The germline V gene has CDR1 MNHNS and CDR2 SASEGT.

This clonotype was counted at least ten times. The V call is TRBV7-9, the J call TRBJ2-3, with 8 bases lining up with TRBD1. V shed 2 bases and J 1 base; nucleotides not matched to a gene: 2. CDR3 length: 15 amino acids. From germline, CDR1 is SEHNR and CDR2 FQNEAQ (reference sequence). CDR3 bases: TGTGCCAGCAGCTTATCGGGACAGGGCACAGATACGCAGTATTTT. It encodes CASSLSGQGTDTQYF.

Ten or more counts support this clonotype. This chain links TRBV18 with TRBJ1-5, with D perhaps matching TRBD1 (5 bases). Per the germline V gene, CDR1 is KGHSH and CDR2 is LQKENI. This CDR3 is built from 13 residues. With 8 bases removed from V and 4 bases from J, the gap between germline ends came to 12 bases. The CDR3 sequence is CASSPGENQPQHF. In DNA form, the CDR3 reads TGTGCCAGCAGTCCGGGGGAAAATCAGCCCCAGCATTTT.

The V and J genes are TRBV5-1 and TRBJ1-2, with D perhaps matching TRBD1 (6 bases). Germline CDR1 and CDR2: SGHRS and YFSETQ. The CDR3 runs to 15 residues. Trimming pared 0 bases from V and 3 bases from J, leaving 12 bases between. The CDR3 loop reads CASSLAWGADYGYTF. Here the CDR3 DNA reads TGCGCCAGCAGCTTGGCCTGGGGGGCAGACTATGGCTACACCTTC.

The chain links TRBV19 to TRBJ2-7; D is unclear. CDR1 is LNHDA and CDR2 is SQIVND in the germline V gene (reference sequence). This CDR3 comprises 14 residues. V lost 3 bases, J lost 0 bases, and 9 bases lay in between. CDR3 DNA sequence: TGTGCCAGTAGTATTCAGGAGAGCTCCTACGAGCAGTACTTC. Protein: CASSIQESSYEQYF.

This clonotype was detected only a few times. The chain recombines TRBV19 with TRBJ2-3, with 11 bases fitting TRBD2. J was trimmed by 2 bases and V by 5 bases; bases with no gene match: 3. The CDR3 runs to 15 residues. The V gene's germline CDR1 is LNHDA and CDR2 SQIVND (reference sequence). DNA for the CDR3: TGTGCCAGTAGTGGACTAGCGGGCGTCACAGATACGCAGTATTTT. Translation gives CASSGLAGVTDTQYF.

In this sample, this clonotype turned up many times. CDR3 coding DNA: TGCAGTGCTAGAGGGGCGGGAGATGTCGCAGATACGCAGTATTTT. This encodes CSARGAGDVADTQYF. The chain employs TRBV20-1 and TRBJ2-3, with TRBD2 identical over 7 bases. With 1 base clipped from V and 4 bases from J, the junction kept 8 bases outside the gene matches. Germline loops: CDR1 DFQATT, CDR2 SNEGSKA (reference sequence). The CDR3 consists of 15 residues.

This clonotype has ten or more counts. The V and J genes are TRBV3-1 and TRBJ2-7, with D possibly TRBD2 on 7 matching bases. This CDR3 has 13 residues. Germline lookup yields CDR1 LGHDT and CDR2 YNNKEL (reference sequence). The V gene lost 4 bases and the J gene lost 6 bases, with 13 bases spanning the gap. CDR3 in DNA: TGTGCCAGCAGCCGATCGGGGGGCGCCGAGCAGTACTTC. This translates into CASSRSGGAEQYF.

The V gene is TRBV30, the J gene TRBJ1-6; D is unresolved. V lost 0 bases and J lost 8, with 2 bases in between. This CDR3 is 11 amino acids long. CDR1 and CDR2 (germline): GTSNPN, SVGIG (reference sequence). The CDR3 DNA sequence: TGTGCCTGGAGTGTATATTCACCCCTCCACTTT. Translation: CAWSVYSPLHF. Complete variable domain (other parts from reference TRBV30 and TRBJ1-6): SQTIHQWPATLVQPVGSPLSLECTVEGTSNPNLYWYRQAAGRGLQLLFYSVGIGQISSEVPQNLSASRPQDRQFILSSKKLLLSDSGFYLCAWSVYSPLHFGNGTRLTVT.

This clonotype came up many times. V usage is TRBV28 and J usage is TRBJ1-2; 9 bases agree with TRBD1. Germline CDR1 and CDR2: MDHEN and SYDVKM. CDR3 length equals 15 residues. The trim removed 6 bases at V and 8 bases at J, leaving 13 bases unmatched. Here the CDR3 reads CASRTTGTGNGGYTF. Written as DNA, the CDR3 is TGTGCCAGCAGAACGACCGGGACAGGGAATGGCGGCTACACCTTC.

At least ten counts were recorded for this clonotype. The CDR3 spells CASAGRRAAKNIQYF. The CDR3 coding sequence is TGTGCCAGCGCGGGACGCAGGGCGGCCAAAAACATTCAGTACTTC. The chain employs TRBV2 and TRBJ2-4; D is possibly TRBD2 (6 bases). V dropped 8 bases and J dropped 1 base, with 15 bases sitting between them. This CDR3 comprises 15 residues. Germline-derived CDR1 and CDR2 are SNHLY and FYNNEI.

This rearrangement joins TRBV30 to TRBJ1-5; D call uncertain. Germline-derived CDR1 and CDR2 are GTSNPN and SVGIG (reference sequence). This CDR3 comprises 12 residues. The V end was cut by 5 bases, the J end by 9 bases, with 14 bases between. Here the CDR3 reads CAWAYQNGPQHF. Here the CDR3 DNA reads TGTGCCTGGGCTTATCAAAACGGGCCCCAGCATTTT.

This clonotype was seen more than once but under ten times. Here the CDR3 reads CAISSGWGDSPLHF. In DNA, the CDR3 is TGTGCCATCAGCTCGGGGTGGGGGGATTCACCCCTCCACTTT. The V call is TRBV10-3, the J call TRBJ1-6, with D possibly TRBD1 on 5 matching bases. V lost 6 bases and J 8 bases, leaving 14 bases between the germline ends. Germline values: CDR1 ENHRY, CDR2 SYGVKD. There are 14 residues in the CDR3.

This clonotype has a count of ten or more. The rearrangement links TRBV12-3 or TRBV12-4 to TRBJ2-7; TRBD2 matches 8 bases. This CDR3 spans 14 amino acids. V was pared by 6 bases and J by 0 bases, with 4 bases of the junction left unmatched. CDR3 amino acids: CASRSTSDSYEQYF. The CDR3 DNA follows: TGTGCCAGCAGGTCGACTAGCGACTCCTACGAGCAGTACTTC.